This T cell receptor beta chain stems from a study of blood T cell repertoires in COVID-19. Overall study: Italy, Spain and the United States were the sources of the convalescent and acute COVID-19 samples.

Germline CDR1 and CDR2: SGHNT and YYREEE (reference sequence). The V segment lost 4 bases and the J segment 8 bases; nucleotides outside the gene matches: 7. This CDR3 is 13 amino acids long. This clone was counted a single time. Clones were read by immunoSEQ multiplex PCR, and TCRdb kept only the in-frame ones, dropping some. In the table there are 190,000 or so clones, roughly 85% of which are singletons. The sequenced material came from PBMCs or T cells enriched from blood (not recorded which). The J gene is TRBJ1-2, the V gene TRBV5-4; 8 bases agree with TRBD1. This clonotype originated in a man in his forties who had recovered from COVID-19. Here the CDR3 DNA reads TGTGCCAGCAGCGAGCAGGGGGCGAAAGGCTACACCTTC. It is translated as CASSEQGAKGYTF.